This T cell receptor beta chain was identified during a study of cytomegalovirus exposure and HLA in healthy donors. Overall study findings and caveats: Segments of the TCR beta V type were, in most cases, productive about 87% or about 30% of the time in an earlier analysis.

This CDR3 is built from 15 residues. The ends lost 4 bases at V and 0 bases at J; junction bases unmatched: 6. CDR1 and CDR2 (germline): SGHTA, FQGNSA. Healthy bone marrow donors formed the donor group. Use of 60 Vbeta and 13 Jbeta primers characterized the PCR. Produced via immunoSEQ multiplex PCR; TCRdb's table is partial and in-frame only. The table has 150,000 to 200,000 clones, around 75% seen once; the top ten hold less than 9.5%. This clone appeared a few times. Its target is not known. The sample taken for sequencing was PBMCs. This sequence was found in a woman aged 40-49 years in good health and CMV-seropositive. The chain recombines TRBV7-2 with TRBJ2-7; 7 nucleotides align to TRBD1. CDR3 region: CASSSPTGLSYEQYF. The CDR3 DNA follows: TGTGCCAGCAGCTCACCGACAGGGCTCTCCTACGAGCAGTACTTC.